What follows are 8 T cell receptor beta chains derived from one specimen sequenced in a study of OX40 agonist ivuxolimab in advanced cancers. TCRdb's table, derived via immunoSEQ multiplex PCR, lists solely in-frame clones and lacks some. This sample has 40,000 to 50,000 clones, with around nine tenths found just once. Source: CD4+ or CD8+ T cells sorted from blood, taken in a trial of the OX40 agonist ivuxolimab. These receptors all come from an adult with an advanced solid tumor such as melanoma, head and neck, liver or kidney cancer.

The chain employs TRBV4-1 and TRBJ1-2, with D possibly being TRBD1 (6 bases). Trimming pared 8 bases from V and 7 bases from J, leaving 20 bases between. The CDR3 consists of 14 residues. CDR1 and CDR2 (germline): MGHRA, YSYEKL. The CDR3 nucleotides are TGCGCCAGCTCTCCGGCCCTAAAGGGGGGTGGCTACACCTTC. This codes for CASSPALKGGGYTF.

The chain carries TRBV7-2 and TRBJ2-1; 8 positions match TRBD2. Germline-derived CDR1 and CDR2 are SGHTA and FQGNSA. CDR3 length: 15 amino acids. The trim removed 1 base at V and 4 bases at J, leaving 3 bases unmatched. CDR3 DNA sequence: TGTGCCAGCAGCTTAGAACTAGCGGCTTACAATGAGCAGTTCTTC. The encoded protein is CASSLELAAYNEQFF.

Here the CDR3 reads CSVRPSRLRDTQYF. CDR3 DNA: TGCAGCGTACGGCCATCCAGACTCAGAGATACGCAGTATTTT. V and J are TRBV29-1 and TRBJ2-3; D unresolved. Trimming removed 6 bases from V and 5 bases from J, with 18 bases in between. This CDR3 has 14 residues. The germline V gene encodes CDR1 SQVTM and CDR2 ANQGSEA.

The chain recombines TRBV21-1 with TRBJ2-5. TRBV21-1 is a listed pseudogene. This CDR3 contains 14 residues. In nucleotides, the CDR3 is TGTGCCAGCAGCAGCGAGACGGGGCGGGAGACCCAGTACTTC. Residues: CASSSETGRETQYF.

This clone showed up just a few times. This chain uses TRBV4-1 with TRBJ2-2, with 10 nucleotides matching TRBD2. The CDR3 spans 19 residues. Germline-derived CDR1 and CDR2 are MGHRA and YSYEKL. V dropped 0 bases and J dropped 0; count of bases not matched to a gene: 7. The CDR3 DNA sequence: TGCGCCAGCAGCCAAGACGATAAGCGGGGGGGCCCGAACACCGGGGAGCTGTTTTTT. This gives the protein CASSQDDKRGGPNTGELFF.

The chain links TRBV7-9 to TRBJ1-3, with D possibly matching TRBD1 (6 bases). The CDR3 loop spans 15 amino acids. From germline, CDR1 is SEHNR and CDR2 FQNEAQ (reference sequence). V lost 4 bases and J 0 bases, leaving 10 bases between the germline ends. The CDR3 coding sequence is TGTGCCAGCAGCTCCGACAGGCGCTCTGGAAACACCATATATTTT. Translated, it gives CASSSDRRSGNTIYF.

V and J are TRBV10-2 and TRBJ2-3; TRBD1 might be the D (6 bases). The V end was cut by 6 bases, the J end by 0 bases, with 16 bases between. CDR3 length equals 16 residues. Germline CDR1 WSHSY, CDR2 SAAADI. The CDR3 sequence is CASRQGDYYSTDTQYF. In DNA form, the CDR3 reads TGCGCCAGCAGACAGGGCGACTATTACAGCACAGATACGCAGTATTTT.

V is TRBV5-1 and J is TRBJ2-2; 7 positions match TRBD2. The CDR3 totals 14 residues. After removal of 2 bases from V and 7 bases from J, the junction contained 5 bases not matched to a gene. Germline V gives CDR1 SGHRS, CDR2 YFSETQ. The CDR3 DNA is TGCGCCAGCAGCTTTCGCGGGGGAGACGGGGAGCTGTTTTTT. Translating it yields CASSFRGGDGELFF. Variable domain in full (rest from reference TRBV5-1 and TRBJ2-2): KAGVTQTPRYLIKTRGQQVTLSCSPISGHRSVSWYQQTPGQGLQFLFEYFSETQRNKGNFPGRFSGRQFSNSRSEMNVSTLELGDSALYLCASSFRGGDGELFFGEGSRLTVL.